The entry below describes one TCR beta chain. The antigen is unknown. Trimming shortened V by 4 bases and J by 1 base, and 14 bases separated the two germline ends. CDR1 is LNHDA, CDR2 SQIVND, per germline (reference sequence). The CDR3 totals 16 residues. This entry belongs to a study of T cell responses to AZD1222 COVID-19 vaccine. General observations from the study: Baseline seropositivity occurred in only six AZD1222 recipients. A mostly white British donor set with more females was recruited, and clonal diversity was possibly underestimated. Variant regions that are unmutated are reportedly the target of nearly half of spike-specific TCRs.

Measured with immunoSEQ multiplex PCR; TCRdb has only the in-frame clones, and not every one. The sample shows 140,000 or so clones, roughly 92% of them seen only once. The rearrangement links TRBV19 to TRBJ2-1; D is possibly TRBD1 (6 bases). The sequence derives from an adult in good health. This specimen was peripheral blood, taken on day 0 of AZD1222 vaccination. As DNA, the CDR3 is TGTGCCAGTAGTACTCGTAGGGGGTCGTCCTACAATGAGCAGTTCTTC. Translated: CASSTRRGSSYNEQFF.